This T cell receptor (beta chain) derives from a study of blood T cell repertoires in COVID-19. Study summary: Some COVID-19 samples were acute and others convalescent; all came from the United States, Italy and Spain.

Residents of 20 to 25 US areas, aged about 18 to 95 years, made up the participants. Produced via immunoSEQ multiplex PCR; TCRdb's table is partial and in-frame only. The data show hundreds of thousands of clones, about nine tenths seen once. This CDR3 comprises 14 residues. Trimming stripped 4 bases from V and 2 bases from J, with 6 bases between. The germline CDR1 and CDR2 sequences are SEHNR and FQNEAQ (reference sequence). V and J are TRBV7-9 and TRBJ2-6; D unclear. Material: PBMCs or T cells enriched from blood (not recorded which). This clonotype originated in a man aged 55 to 69 who had recovered from COVID-19. The CDR3 reads CASSSQTGANVLTF. The CDR3 DNA reads as TGTGCCAGCAGCTCCCAAACTGGGGCCAACGTCCTGACTTTC.